This T cell receptor beta chain is from a study of T cell responses to AZD1222 COVID-19 vaccine. Deletions cut 5 bases from V and 4 bases from J, with 20 bases between. This CDR3 contains 15 residues. Germline CDR1 is GTSNPN and CDR2 is SVGIG (reference sequence). Details on this clone: Its matching antigen is unknown.

The analysis combined second doses at about 4 or about 12 weeks. Study observations and caveats: Regions 160-218 and 743-854 held dominance among vaccine-associated CD4 TCRs, which spanned spike. When two AZD1222 doses had been given, Spike-specific TCR breadth and depth rose. There were mostly white British donors and more females than males, and clonal diversity was possibly underestimated.

The assay was immunoSEQ multiplex PCR, and TCRdb's table has in-frame clones only and misses some. The data contain under 150,000 clones, 75% to 90% of them singletons. The J gene is TRBJ1-2, the V gene TRBV30; D unresolved. This receptor was identified in an adult who received the AZD1222 COVID-19 vaccine. Sequencing used peripheral blood, obtained 28 days after the second AZD1222 dose. In nucleotides, the CDR3 is TGTGCCTGGGACCCCCCCCGTCTCGTGGCCTATGGCTACACCTTC. This codes for CAWDPPRLVAYGYTF.